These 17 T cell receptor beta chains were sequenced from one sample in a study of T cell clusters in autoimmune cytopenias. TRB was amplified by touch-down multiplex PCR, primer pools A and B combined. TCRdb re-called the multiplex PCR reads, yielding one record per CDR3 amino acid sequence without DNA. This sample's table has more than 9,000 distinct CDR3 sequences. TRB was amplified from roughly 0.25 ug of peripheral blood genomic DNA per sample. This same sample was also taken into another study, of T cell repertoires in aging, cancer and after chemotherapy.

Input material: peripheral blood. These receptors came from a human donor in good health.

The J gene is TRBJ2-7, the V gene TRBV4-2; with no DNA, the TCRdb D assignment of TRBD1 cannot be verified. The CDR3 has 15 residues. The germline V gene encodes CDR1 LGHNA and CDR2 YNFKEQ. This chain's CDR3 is CASSQALTGNYEQYF.

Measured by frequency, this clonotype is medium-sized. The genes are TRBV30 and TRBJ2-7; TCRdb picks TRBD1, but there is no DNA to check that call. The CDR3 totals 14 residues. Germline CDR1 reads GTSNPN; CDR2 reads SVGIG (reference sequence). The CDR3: CAWSQGLLGHEQYF.

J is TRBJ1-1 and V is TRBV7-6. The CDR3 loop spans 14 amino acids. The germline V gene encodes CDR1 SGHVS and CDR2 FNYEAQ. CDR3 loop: CASSLDASNTEAFF.

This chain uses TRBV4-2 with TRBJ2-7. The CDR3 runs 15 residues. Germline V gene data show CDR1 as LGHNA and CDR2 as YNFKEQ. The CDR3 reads CASSQERTETYEQYF.

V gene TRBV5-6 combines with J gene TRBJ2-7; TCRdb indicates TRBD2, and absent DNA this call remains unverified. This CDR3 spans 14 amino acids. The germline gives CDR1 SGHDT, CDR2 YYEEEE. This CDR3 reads CASSQVRSNYEQYF.

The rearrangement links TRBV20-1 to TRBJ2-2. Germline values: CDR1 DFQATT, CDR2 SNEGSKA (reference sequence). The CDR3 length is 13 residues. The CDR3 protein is CSAHKGSTGELFF.

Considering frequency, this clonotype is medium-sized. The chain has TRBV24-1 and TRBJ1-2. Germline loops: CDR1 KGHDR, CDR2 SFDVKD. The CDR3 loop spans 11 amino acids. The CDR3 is CATSERGGYTF.

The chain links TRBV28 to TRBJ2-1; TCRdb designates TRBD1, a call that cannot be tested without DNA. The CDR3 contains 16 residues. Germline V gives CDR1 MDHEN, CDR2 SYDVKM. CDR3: CASSPFGARGVNEQFF.

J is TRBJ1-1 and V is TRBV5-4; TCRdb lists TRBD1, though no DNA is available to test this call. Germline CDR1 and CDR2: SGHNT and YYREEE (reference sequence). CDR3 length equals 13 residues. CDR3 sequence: CASSPTGGPEAFF.

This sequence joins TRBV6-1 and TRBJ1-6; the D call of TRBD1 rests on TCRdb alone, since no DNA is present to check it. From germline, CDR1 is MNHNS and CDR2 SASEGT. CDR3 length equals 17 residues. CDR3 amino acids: CASSGVDRGLINSPLHF.

The CDR3 reads CASSLGQGQETQYF. J is TRBJ2-5 and V is TRBV5-1; TCRdb picks TRBD1, but there is no DNA to check that call. This CDR3 region has 14 residues. Germline CDR1 and CDR2: SGHRS and YFSETQ. The full variable domain, in which reference TRBV5-1 and TRBJ2-5 provide the parts outside the CDR3, is KAGVTQTPRYLIKTRGQQVTLSCSPISGHRSVSWYQQTPGQGLQFLFEYFSETQRNKGNFPGRFSGRQFSNSRSEMNVSTLELGDSALYLCASSLGQGQETQYFGPGTRLLVL.

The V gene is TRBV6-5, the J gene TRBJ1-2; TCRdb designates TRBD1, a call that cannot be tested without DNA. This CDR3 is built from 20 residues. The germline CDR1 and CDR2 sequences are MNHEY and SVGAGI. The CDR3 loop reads CASSYSPIPGTGESNYGYTF.

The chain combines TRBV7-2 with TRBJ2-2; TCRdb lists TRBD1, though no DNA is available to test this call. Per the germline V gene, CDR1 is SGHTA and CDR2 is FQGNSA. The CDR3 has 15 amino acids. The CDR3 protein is CASSLSQPGTWELFF.

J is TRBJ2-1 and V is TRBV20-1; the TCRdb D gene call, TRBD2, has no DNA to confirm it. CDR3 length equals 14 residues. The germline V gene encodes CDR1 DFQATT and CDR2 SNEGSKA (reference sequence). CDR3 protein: CSARGLAGINEQFF.

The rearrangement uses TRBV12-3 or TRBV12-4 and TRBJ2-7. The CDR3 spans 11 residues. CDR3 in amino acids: CASSGSYEQYF.

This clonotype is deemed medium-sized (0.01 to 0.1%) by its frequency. This CDR3 reads CSATGGGSPLHF. The chain employs TRBV20-1 and TRBJ1-6; with no DNA, the TCRdb D assignment of TRBD1 cannot be verified. The CDR3 has 12 amino acids. Looked up from germline, CDR1 is DFQATT and CDR2 is SNEGSKA (reference sequence).

CDR3 protein: CASSLVVTGGSSYNEQFF. The rearrangement joins TRBV7-2 to TRBJ2-1; the TCRdb D gene call, TRBD1, has no DNA to confirm it. Looked up from germline, CDR1 is SGHTA and CDR2 is FQGNSA. This CDR3 spans 18 amino acids.